A selection of T cell receptor beta chains follows, all from one sample in a study of OX40 agonist ivuxolimab in advanced cancers. Here immunoSEQ multiplex PCR was the method, and the copy in TCRdb shows in-frame clones only, minus some. Among about 84,000 clones listed, 94% were seen once. Sequenced here: CD4+ or CD8+ T cells sorted from blood, sampled in a trial of the OX40 agonist ivuxolimab. The receptors originated from an adult with an advanced solid tumor such as melanoma, head and neck, liver or kidney cancer. CDR3s include the opening cysteine and the closing phenylalanine or tryptophan. The D gene is left open where the match is weak. Expanded clones get a size class; other rows say once, few or many, or leave the size out.

TRBV28	TRBD1	.	TRBJ2-1	CASSSIPGQGLNEQFF	TGTGCCAGCAGTTCGATCCCGGGACAGGGGTTGAATGAGCAGTTCTTC
TRBV28	.	.	TRBJ2-1	CASSSRLDSLMGEQFF	TGTGCCAGCAGTTCCAGGTTAGACTCCCTTATGGGTGAGCAGTTCTTC
TRBV6-6	TRBD1	.	TRBJ2-7	CASTLTGASEQYF	TGTGCCAGCACTCTTACAGGGGCGAGTGAGCAGTACTTC
TRBV4-3	.	.	TRBJ2-1	CASRPGILDSNNEQFF	TGCGCCAGCAGACCCGGAATCCTAGACAGTAACAATGAGCAGTTCTTC
TRBV29-1	.	.	TRBJ2-7	CSVAGAENEQYF	TGCAGCGTCGCCGGGGCTGAGAACGAGCAGTACTTC
TRBV9	.	.	TRBJ2-1	CASSVRPDEQFF	TGTGCCAGCAGCGTGCGTCCGGATGAGCAGTTCTTC
TRBV19	.	.	TRBJ1-2	CASSIGGDGYTF	TGTGCCAGTAGTATCGGGGGAGATGGCTACACCTTC
TRBV10-1	.	.	TRBJ1-4	CASRPFWKGLDEKLFF	TGCGCCAGCCGACCTTTTTGGAAGGGATTGGATGAAAAACTGTTTTTT
TRBV10-3	TRBD2	.	TRBJ2-5	CAIGGHRGGITAPGTGTQYF	TGTGCCATCGGAGGGCATCGGGGGGGCATCACAGCGCCCGGAACAGGGACCCAGTACTTC
TRBV2	TRBD2	.	TRBJ2-1	CASINYLIAGAGIYSEQFF	TGTGCCAGCATAAACTACCTTATAGCGGGAGCTGGGATTTATAGTGAGCAGTTCTTC
TRBV11-1	.	.	TRBJ1-2	CASSRMLREKDYGYTF	TGTGCCAGCAGCCGTATGCTCAGGGAAAAGGACTATGGCTACACCTTC
TRBV28	.	.	TRBJ1-4	CAVGRGRPTNEKLFF	TGTGCCGTCGGACGGGGTAGACCAACTAATGAAAAACTGTTTTTT
TRBV21-1	.	.	TRBJ2-5	CASSNSVEHQETQYF	TGTGCCAGCAGCAATTCAGTCGAACACCAAGAGACCCAGTACTTC
TRBV25-1	TRBD2	.	TRBJ2-7	CASSEWGGVLTYEQYF	TGTGCCAGCAGTGAATGGGGGGGTGTACTTACCTACGAGCAGTACTTC
TRBV25-1	TRBD1	.	TRBJ2-7	CASSAGTGYEQYF	TGTGCCAGCAGTGCCGGGACAGGCTACGAGCAGTACTTC
TRBV30	.	.	TRBJ2-1	CAWGRVVNEQFF	TGTGCCTGGGGGAGAGTCGTCAATGAGCAGTTCTTC
TRBV27	TRBD1	.	TRBJ1-2	CASSRDSNYGYTF	TGTGCCAGCAGTCGGGACAGTAACTATGGCTACACCTTC
TRBV4-1	TRBD2	.	TRBJ2-7	CASSQVGLAGVYEQYF	TGCGCCAGCAGCCAAGTCGGACTAGCGGGAGTCTACGAGCAGTACTTC
TRBV30	TRBD1	.	TRBJ1-5	CAWSVGTGAQPQHF	TGTGCCTGGAGTGTCGGGACAGGGGCTCAGCCCCAGCATTTT
TRBV7-9	TRBD1	once	TRBJ2-1	CASSPRGPEQFF	TGTGCCAGCAGCCCGAGGGGGCCTGAGCAGTTCTTC
TRBV9	TRBD1	.	TRBJ2-1	CASSFPPGQVNNEQFF	TGTGCCAGCAGCTTCCCTCCGGGACAGGTCAACAATGAGCAGTTCTTC
TRBV5-5	TRBD1	.	TRBJ1-5	CASSAGTGVNQPQHF	TGTGCCAGCAGCGCCGGGACAGGGGTCAATCAGCCCCAGCATTTT
TRBV9	TRBD1	.	TRBJ1-1	CASSVAGTGWGTEAFF	TGTGCCAGCAGCGTGGCCGGGACAGGGTGGGGGACTGAAGCTTTCTTT
TRBV5-1	.	few	TRBJ2-1	CASSPSSGEEQFF	TGCGCCAGCAGCCCCTCGTCCGGGGAGGAGCAGTTCTTC
TRBV5-1	.	once	TRBJ2-1	CASSLEDFGDEQFF	TGCGCCAGCAGCTTGGAGGACTTTGGGGATGAGCAGTTCTTC
TRBV7-2	TRBD2	.	TRBJ2-7	CASSSGTSGDEQYF	TGTGCCAGCAGTTCCGGGACTAGCGGGGACGAGCAGTACTTC
TRBV2	TRBD1	.	TRBJ2-5	CASKGFWTGEETQYF	TGTGCCAGCAAGGGATTTTGGACAGGGGAAGAGACCCAGTACTTC
TRBV9	.	.	TRBJ2-3	CASSVDGDTQYF	TGTGCCAGCAGCGTAGATGGAGATACGCAGTATTTT
TRBV7-6	TRBD2	.	TRBJ2-1	CASSFRGSGRDNEQFF	TGTGCCAGCAGCTTTAGGGGGAGCGGGAGGGACAATGAGCAGTTCTTC
TRBV13	TRBD2	once	TRBJ2-1	CASSPRGYAGGSGEQFF	TGTGCCAGCAGCCCTCGTGGTTATGCGGGAGGGTCTGGTGAGCAGTTCTTC
TRBV2	.	.	TRBJ2-1	CASSVKEVQVFSYNEQFF	TGTGCCAGCAGTGTCAAAGAGGTACAAGTGTTTTCCTACAATGAGCAGTTCTTC
TRBV6-6	TRBD2	.	TRBJ2-1	CASTDSGSPGNEQFF	TGTGCCAGCACTGATAGCGGGAGCCCCGGAAATGAGCAGTTCTTC
TRBV7-9	.	.	TRBJ2-3	CASNRRGGTDTQYF	TGTGCCAGCAACAGGAGGGGTGGCACAGATACGCAGTATTTT
TRBV11-2	TRBD2	.	TRBJ2-1	CASSPATGGPRNEQFF	TGTGCCAGCAGCCCAGCTACGGGAGGGCCTCGGAATGAGCAGTTCTTC
TRBV9	TRBD1	.	TRBJ1-2	CASSGRRTGIYGYTF	TGTGCCAGCAGCGGACGGCGGACAGGAATCTATGGCTACACCTTC
TRBV7-6	TRBD2	.	TRBJ2-7	CASSSSSGSEYEQYF	TGTGCCAGCAGCTCTTCTAGCGGGAGTGAGTACGAGCAGTACTTC
TRBV4-1	.	.	TRBJ2-7	CASSPGEGAYEQYF	TGCGCCAGCAGCCCAGGGGAGGGGGCATACGAGCAGTACTTC
TRBV5-6	.	.	TRBJ1-2	CASSLGQSNYGYTF	TGTGCCAGCAGCTTGGGGCAGTCTAACTATGGCTACACCTTC
TRBV5-6	.	.	TRBJ2-1	CASSLTSGPSYNEQFF	TGTGCCAGCAGCCTCACAAGCGGACCATCTTACAATGAGCAGTTCTTC
TRBV21-1	.	.	TRBJ1-5	CASSRQVPLPQHF	TGTGCCAGCAGCCGGCAGGTCCCACTGCCCCAGCATTTT
TRBV9	.	.	TRBJ2-7	CASSQYGGPLEQYF	TGTGCCAGCAGCCAATACGGGGGGCCTCTCGAGCAGTACTTC
TRBV7-2	.	.	TRBJ2-1	CASSLDLGEQFF	TGTGCCAGCAGCCTAGATTTAGGTGAGCAGTTCTTC
TRBV10-1	TRBD1	.	TRBJ1-2	CASLDRVTNYGYTF	TGCGCCAGCCTGGACAGGGTAACCAACTATGGCTACACCTTC
TRBV4-2	.	.	TRBJ1-2	CASSQEDGAGQTFYGYTF	TGTGCCAGCAGCCAAGAGGATGGTGCCGGACAGACCTTCTATGGCTACACCTTC
TRBV4-3	.	.	TRBJ1-1	CASSQDTGYITEAFF	TGCGCCAGCAGCCAAGATACAGGCTATATAACTGAAGCTTTCTTT
TRBV4-1	.	once	TRBJ1-1	CASSQVRGRVNTEAFF	TGCGCCAGCAGCCAAGTCCGGGGACGGGTGAACACTGAAGCTTTCTTT
TRBV5-4	.	.	TRBJ2-1	CASSLDRLSSYNEQFF	TGTGCCAGCAGCTTGGACAGGCTGAGCTCCTACAATGAGCAGTTCTTC
TRBV4-1	.	once	TRBJ1-3	CASSSGPGNTIYF	TGCGCCAGCAGCTCGGGACCCGGAAACACCATATATTTT
TRBV7-9	.	.	TRBJ2-7	CASSLRAHEQYF	TGTGCCAGCAGCTTAAGGGCCCACGAGCAGTACTTC
TRBV7-9	.	.	TRBJ1-1	CASSPQSLRFLNTEAFF	TGTGCCAGCAGCCCGCAGTCACTCCGGTTCTTGAACACTGAAGCTTTCTTT
TRBV10-2	TRBD2	.	TRBJ2-7	CASNLAGGLYEQYF	TGCGCCAGCAACTTAGCGGGAGGACTCTACGAGCAGTACTTC
TRBV6-5	TRBD1	.	TRBJ1-2	CASSYSDRSGYTF	TGTGCCAGCAGTTACTCGGACAGGTCGGGCTACACCTTC
TRBV7-9	TRBD2	.	TRBJ2-2	CASSQTSGKNTGELFF	TGTGCCAGCAGCCAGACTAGCGGGAAGAACACCGGGGAGCTGTTTTTT
TRBV4-3	.	.	TRBJ1-1	CASSPTNRGYGRGTEAFF	TGCGCCAGCAGCCCGACCAACCGAGGGTATGGAAGAGGCACTGAAGCTTTCTTT
TRBV7-9	TRBD2	.	TRBJ2-1	CASSQTGLAGWDEQFF	TGTGCCAGCAGCCAAACGGGACTAGCGGGATGGGATGAGCAGTTCTTC